This T cell receptor (beta chain) was retrieved from a study of blood T cell repertoires in COVID-19. As for the study in general: Acute and convalescent COVID-19 specimens originated in the United States, Italy and Spain.

In the original workflow: Estimated nucleated cell counts came from reference gene primer amplification. Sequencing used immunoSEQ multiplex PCR; TCRdb keeps in-frame clones, though not all of them. V and J calls and clone size come straight from that table; D and trimming were deduced from the DNA. The repertoire holds roughly 200,000 clones, 75% to 85% seen once, with roughly 1.2% in the top ten. This CDR3 contains 12 residues. The germline V gene has CDR1 LNHDA and CDR2 SQIVND (reference sequence). V was trimmed by 6 bases and J by 6 bases, leaving 12 bases between them. The rearrangement uses TRBV19 and TRBJ2-7; D is unresolved. Material for sequencing was peripheral blood. This TCR derives from a woman in her 30s with COVID-19, enrolled during active disease. The CDR3 sequence is CASSMRRSEQYF. The CDR3 coding sequence is TGTGCCAGTAGCATGCGGCGCTCCGAGCAGTACTTC.